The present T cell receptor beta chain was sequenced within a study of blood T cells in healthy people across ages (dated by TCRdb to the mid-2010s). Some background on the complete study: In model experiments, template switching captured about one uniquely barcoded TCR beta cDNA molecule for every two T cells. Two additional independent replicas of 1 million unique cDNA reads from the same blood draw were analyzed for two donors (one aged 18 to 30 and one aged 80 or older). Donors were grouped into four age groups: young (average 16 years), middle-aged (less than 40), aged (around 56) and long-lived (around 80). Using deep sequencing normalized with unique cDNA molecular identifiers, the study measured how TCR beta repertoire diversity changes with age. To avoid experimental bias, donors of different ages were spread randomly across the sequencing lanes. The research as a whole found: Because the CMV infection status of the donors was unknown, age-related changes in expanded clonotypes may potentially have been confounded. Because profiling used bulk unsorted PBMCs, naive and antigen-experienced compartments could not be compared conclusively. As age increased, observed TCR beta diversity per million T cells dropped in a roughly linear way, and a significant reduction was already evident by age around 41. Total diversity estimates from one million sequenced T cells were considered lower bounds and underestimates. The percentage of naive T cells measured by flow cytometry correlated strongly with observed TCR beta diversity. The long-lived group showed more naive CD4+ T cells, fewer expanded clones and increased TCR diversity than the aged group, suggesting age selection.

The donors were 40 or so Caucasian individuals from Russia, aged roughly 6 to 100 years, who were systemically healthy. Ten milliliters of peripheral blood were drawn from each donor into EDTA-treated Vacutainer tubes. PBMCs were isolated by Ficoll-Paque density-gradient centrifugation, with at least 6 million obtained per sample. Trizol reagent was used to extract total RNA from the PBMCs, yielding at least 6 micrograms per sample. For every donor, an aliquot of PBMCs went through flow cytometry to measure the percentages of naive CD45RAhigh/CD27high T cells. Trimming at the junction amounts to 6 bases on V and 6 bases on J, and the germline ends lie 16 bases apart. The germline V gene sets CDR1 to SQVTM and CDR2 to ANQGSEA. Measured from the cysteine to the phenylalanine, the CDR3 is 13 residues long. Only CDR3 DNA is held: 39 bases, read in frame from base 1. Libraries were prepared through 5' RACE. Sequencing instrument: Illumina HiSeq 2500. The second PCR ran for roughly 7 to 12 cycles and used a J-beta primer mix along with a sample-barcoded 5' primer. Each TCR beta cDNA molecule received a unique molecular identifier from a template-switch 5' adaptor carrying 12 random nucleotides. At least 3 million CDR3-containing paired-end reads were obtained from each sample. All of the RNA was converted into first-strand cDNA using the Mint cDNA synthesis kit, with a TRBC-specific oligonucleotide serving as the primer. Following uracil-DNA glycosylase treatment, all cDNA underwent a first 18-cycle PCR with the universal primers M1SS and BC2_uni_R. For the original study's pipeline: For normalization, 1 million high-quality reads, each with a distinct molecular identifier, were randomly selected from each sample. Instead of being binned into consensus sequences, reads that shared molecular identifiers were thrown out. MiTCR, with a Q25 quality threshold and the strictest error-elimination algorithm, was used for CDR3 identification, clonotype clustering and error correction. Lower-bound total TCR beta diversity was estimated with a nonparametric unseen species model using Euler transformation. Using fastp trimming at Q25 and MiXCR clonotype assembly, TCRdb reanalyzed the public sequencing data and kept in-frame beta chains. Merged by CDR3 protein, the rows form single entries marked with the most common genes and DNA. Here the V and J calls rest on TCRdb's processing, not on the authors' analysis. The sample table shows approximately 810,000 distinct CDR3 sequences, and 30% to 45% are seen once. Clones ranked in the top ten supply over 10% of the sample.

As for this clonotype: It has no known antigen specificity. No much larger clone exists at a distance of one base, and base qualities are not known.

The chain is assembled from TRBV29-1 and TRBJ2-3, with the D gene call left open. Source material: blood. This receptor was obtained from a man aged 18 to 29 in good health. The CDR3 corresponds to CSVRVATRDTQYF. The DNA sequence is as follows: TGCAGCGTCCGGGTAGCTACCCGGGATACGCAGTATTTT.